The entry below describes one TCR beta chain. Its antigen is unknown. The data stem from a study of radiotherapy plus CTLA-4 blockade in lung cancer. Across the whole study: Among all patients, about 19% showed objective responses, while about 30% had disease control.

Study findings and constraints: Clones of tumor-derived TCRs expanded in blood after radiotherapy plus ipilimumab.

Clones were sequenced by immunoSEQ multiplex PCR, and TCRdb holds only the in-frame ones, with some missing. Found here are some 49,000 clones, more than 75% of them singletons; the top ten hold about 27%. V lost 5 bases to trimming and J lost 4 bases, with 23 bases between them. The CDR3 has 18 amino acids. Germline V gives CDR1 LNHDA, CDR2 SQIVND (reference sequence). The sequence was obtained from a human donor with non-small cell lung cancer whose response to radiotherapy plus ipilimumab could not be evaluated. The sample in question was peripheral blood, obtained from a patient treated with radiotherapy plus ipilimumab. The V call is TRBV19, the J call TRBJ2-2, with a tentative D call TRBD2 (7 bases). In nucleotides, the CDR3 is TGTGCCAGTAGTCTGGAGGGGGTGGGGGAGGGCCGCACCGGGGAGCTGTTTTTT. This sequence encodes CASSLEGVGEGRTGELFF.